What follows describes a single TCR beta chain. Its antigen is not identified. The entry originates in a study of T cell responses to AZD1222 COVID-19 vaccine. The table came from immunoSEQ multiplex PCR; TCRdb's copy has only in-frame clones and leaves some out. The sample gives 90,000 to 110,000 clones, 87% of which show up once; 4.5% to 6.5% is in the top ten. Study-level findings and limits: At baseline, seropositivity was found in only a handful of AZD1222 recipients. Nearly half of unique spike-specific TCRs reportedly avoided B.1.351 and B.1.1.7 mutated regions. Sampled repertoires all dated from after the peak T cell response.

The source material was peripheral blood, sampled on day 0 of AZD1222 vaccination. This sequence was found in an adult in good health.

The CDR3 nucleotides read TGTGCCATCAGTGAGTCGGGGGGAGAGAGGGAGACCCAGTACTTC. This translates into CAISESGGERETQYF. The V and J genes are TRBV10-3 and TRBJ2-5; tentatively, D is TRBD2 (6 bases). This CDR3 spans 15 amino acids. CDR1 and CDR2 from the germline V gene are ENHRY and SYGVKD. With 0 bases removed from V and 5 bases from J, the gap between germline ends came to 13 bases.